The text below deals with one T cell receptor beta chain. The data originate from a study of blood T cell repertoires in COVID-19. Per the study methods: Reference gene primer amplification gave estimated nucleated cell counts. Sequencing was performed with immunoSEQ multiplex PCR; in TCRdb, only in-frame clones are kept and a portion is missing. V and J calls plus clone size are reproduced from that table; the DNA served to infer D and trimming. The table records 350,000 to 550,000 clones, 70% to 90% of them present only once. Enrolled through a virtual design, the participants were between roughly 18 and 90 years of age and came from about two dozen US areas. Trimming cost V 3 bases and J 5 bases; bases outside gene matches: 11. The germline V gene has CDR1 DFQATT and CDR2 SNEGSKA (reference sequence). The CDR3 is 15 amino acids.

The material sequenced was PBMCs or T cells enriched from blood (not recorded which). The origin of this receptor is a woman between 18 and 29 years old with acute COVID-19. The chain uses TRBV20-1 and TRBJ2-3; 7 bases line up with TRBD1. The CDR3 loop is CSASRGPVAGDTQYF. In DNA, the CDR3 is TGCAGTGCTAGTAGGGGGCCAGTTGCTGGAGATACGCAGTATTTT.